Presented here are 32 T cell receptor beta chains from one specimen sequenced in a study of T cell repertoires in cytomegalovirus infection. TCRdb reprocessed the reads via MiXCR and lists one record per CDR3 protein. The table lists about 570,000 distinct CDR3 sequences, approximately 40% of them singletons. Antigen specificity for these receptors is unknown. Sequenced material: cultured PBMCs, taken from culture after CMV antigen stimulation. These receptors were obtained from a human donor in good health (CMV status not recorded). Some clones in this sample may be carry-over from other donors' samples.

This clonotype showed up just a few times. This chain connects TRBV6-5 to TRBJ2-3; perhaps TRBD1 as D (5 bases). The CDR3 spans 14 residues. The V end lost 2 bases, the J end lost 2 bases, and 8 bases lay between the germline ends. Germline CDR1 MNHEY, CDR2 SVGAGI. This CDR3 reads CASSYRQFTDTQYF. In DNA, the CDR3 is TGTGCCAGCAGTTACCGACAGTTCACAGATACGCAGTATTTT.

This clonotype was picked up a small number of times. The chain employs TRBV11-2 and TRBJ1-2; D is uncertain. Deletions cut 5 bases from V and 7 bases from J, with 20 bases between. The CDR3 extends over 15 amino acids. The V gene's germline CDR1 is SGHAT and CDR2 FQNNGV. The CDR3 DNA sequence: TGTGCCAGCAGCCCCCGGACTCCGCGGGGAGGTGGCTACACCTTC. This translates into CASSPRTPRGGGYTF.

The V gene is TRBV12-3 or TRBV12-4, the J gene TRBJ1-2, with 10 bases matching TRBD1. With 5 bases clipped from V and 7 bases from J, the junction kept 10 bases outside the gene matches. The length of the CDR3 is 15 residues. The CDR3 coding sequence is TGTGCCAGCAGTCTACAGACAGGGGGCTTGGCTGGCTACACCTTC. Protein product: CASSLQTGGLAGYTF.

V and J are TRBV7-2 and TRBJ2-7; D not certain. The V gene's germline CDR1 is SGHTA and CDR2 FQGNSA. V lost 5 bases, J lost 3 bases, and 14 bases lay in between. The CDR3 runs to 14 residues. The CDR3 here is CASSPDPISYEQYF. DNA for the CDR3: TGTGCCAGCAGCCCGGACCCAATTAGCTACGAGCAGTACTTC.

A few counts support this clonotype. The germline gene is not matched at one end of the junction; a read error may be the cause. The V gene is TRBV7-9, the J gene TRBJ1-2, with D uncertain. The CDR3 length is 13 residues. The germline V gene has CDR1 SEHNR and CDR2 FQNEAQ (reference sequence). The CDR3 is CASSSAGRYGYTF. In DNA form, the CDR3 reads TGTGCCAGTAGCTCCGCAGGCCGCTATGGCTACACCTTC.

The CDR3 DNA follows: TGTGCCAGCAGCGTGTCGTTGGTGGGCTATGGCTACACCTTC. Amino acid sequence: CASSVSLVGYGYTF. The V call is TRBV9, the J call TRBJ1-2; no clear D. This CDR3 has 14 residues. Germline V CDR1 and CDR2: SGDLS, YYNGEE. V was cut by 2 bases and J by 4 bases, with 12 bases left in between.

V is TRBV6-8 and J is TRBJ2-6; the match to TRBD1 covers 9 bases. Germline values: CDR1 MNHGY, CDR2 SAAAGT. The length of the CDR3 is 18 residues. V lost 2 bases and J lost 0; bases outside the gene matches: 5. The CDR3: CASSYLGTGSSGANVLTF. The CDR3 DNA sequence: TGTGCCAGCAGTTACCTAGGGACAGGGAGCTCTGGGGCCAACGTCCTGACTTTC.

The rearrangement uses TRBV28 and TRBJ2-4, with D possibly matching TRBD2 (6 bases). The CDR3 runs to 13 residues. Trimming shortened V by 3 bases and J by 7 bases, and 10 bases separated the two germline ends. Germline loops: CDR1 MDHEN, CDR2 SYDVKM. CDR3 sequence reads: CASSFEGRNIQYF. CDR3 in DNA: TGTGCCAGCAGTTTCGAGGGGAGGAACATTCAGTACTTC.

The chain carries TRBV6-1 and TRBJ1-2; 10 positions agree with TRBD1. The length of the CDR3 is 12 residues. V shed 10 bases and J 4 bases; nucleotides not matched to a gene: 3. Germline V CDR1 and CDR2: MNHNS, SASEGT. CDR3 nucleotide sequence: TGTGCCATCAGGACAGGGGGCTATGGCTACACCTTC. The encoded protein is CAIRTGGYGYTF.

The rearrangement links TRBV12-3 or TRBV12-4 to TRBJ2-7, with TRBD1 matching 7 bases. V was clipped by 5 bases and J by 6 bases; unmatched bases: 4. The CDR3 is made up of 12 amino acids. CDR3 coding DNA: TGTGCCAGCAGTCTAACAGGGGCCGAGCAGTACTTC. Its protein product is CASSLTGAEQYF.

The chain couples TRBV2 to TRBJ2-3; D ambiguous. Trimming cost V 8 bases and J 4 bases, with 16 bases left between them. This CDR3 contains 14 residues. CDR1 is SNHLY and CDR2 is FYNNEI in the germline V gene. The CDR3 loop reads CASLRFLGADTQYF. The DNA of the CDR3 is TGTGCCAGCCTACGGTTTCTTGGAGCAGATACGCAGTATTTT.

This chain connects TRBV20-1 to TRBJ1-5, with D tentatively TRBD1 (6 bases). Germline lookup yields CDR1 DFQATT and CDR2 SNEGSKA (reference sequence). Deletions cut 0 bases from V and 3 bases from J, with 15 bases between. The CDR3 is 16 residues long. CDR3 nucleotide sequence: TGCAGTGCTAGAGAACCCCCGACAGGATACAATCAGCCCCAGCATTTT. This translates into CSAREPPTGYNQPQHF.

This clonotype came up a few times. The chain carries TRBV7-2 and TRBJ2-3; D might be TRBD1 (5 bases). V lost 2 bases, J lost 2 bases, and 11 bases lay in between. This CDR3 spans 15 amino acids. Germline V gene sequence: CDR1 SGHTA, CDR2 FQGNSA. The CDR3 here is CASSLSRQNTDTQYF. In DNA form, the CDR3 reads TGTGCCAGCAGCTTAAGTAGACAGAACACAGATACGCAGTATTTT. The full variable domain, rest sourced from reference TRBV7-2 and TRBJ2-3, is GAGVSQSPSNKVTEKGKDVELRCDPISGHTALYWYRQSLGQGLEFLIYFQGNSAPDKSGLPSDRFSAERTGGSVSTLTIQRTQQEDSAVYLCASSLSRQNTDTQYFGPGTRLTVL.

The rearrangement joins TRBV7-9 to TRBJ1-2; no clear D gene. The V gene's germline CDR1 is SEHNR and CDR2 FQNEAQ (reference sequence). Trimming took 7 bases from V and 1 from J, leaving 10 bases between them. The CDR3 is 13 amino acids. The CDR3 region has the DNA TGTGCCAGCAAGGAGGGAAGTAACTATGGCTACACCTTC. Its protein product is CASKEGSNYGYTF.

This clonotype was recorded a few times. The CDR3, as DNA: TGTGCCAGCAGTGACCGGGACGGTGGTGGGACCCAGTACTTC. The encoded protein is CASSDRDGGGTQYF. The chain couples TRBV6-2 or TRBV6-3 to TRBJ2-5; D possibly uses TRBD1 or TRBD2 (5 bases each). In germline, CDR1 is MNHEY, CDR2 SVGEGT. The germline V and J ends were trimmed by 5 bases and 7 bases, with 17 bases remaining between them. The CDR3 extends over 14 amino acids.

In the case of this clonotype: A junction boundary mismatches the germline segment, possibly from a read error. This rearrangement joins TRBV6-2 or TRBV6-3 to TRBJ2-1; D gene uncertain. Germline V gives CDR1 MNHEY, CDR2 SVGEGT. The CDR3 runs to 12 residues. In nucleotides, the CDR3 is TGTGCCAGCAGTTACGGGGTTAATGTGCAGTTCTTC. Protein: CASSYGVNVQFF.

Only a few counts were recorded for this clonotype. The V and J genes are TRBV7-6 and TRBJ2-5; the D gene could be TRBD1 or TRBD2 (5 bases each). The ends were cut back, 7 bases at V and 5 bases at J, with 11 bases in the middle. There are 12 residues in the CDR3. Germline V CDR1 and CDR2: SGHVS, FNYEAQ. This CDR3 reads CASTGRGETQYF. The CDR3 coding sequence is TGTGCCAGCACGGGGCGCGGGGAGACCCAGTACTTC.

This chain uses TRBV28 with TRBJ2-3, with 12 bases fitting TRBD2. Germline CDR1 is MDHEN and CDR2 is SYDVKM. V shed 4 bases, J shed 7 bases, and the junction held 18 bases outside the gene matches. CDR3 length equals 19 residues. The CDR3 nucleotides read TGTGCCAGCAGTTCCCAAAGACAGACTAGCGGGGGTCAAAGGAATACGCAGTATTTT. Translating it yields CASSSQRQTSGGQRNTQYF. The full variable domain, completed using reference TRBV28 and TRBJ2-3, is DVKVTQSSRYLVKRTGEKVFLECVQDMDHENMFWYRQDPGLGLRLIYFSYDVKMKEKGDIPEGYSVSREKKERFSLILESASTNQTSMYLCASSSQRQTSGGQRNTQYFGPGTRLTVL.

This clonotype was counted between two and nine times. The chain employs TRBV28 and TRBJ2-2; no clear D gene. CDR1 MDHEN and CDR2 SYDVKM come from the germline V gene. V lost 3 bases to trimming and J lost 3 bases, with 8 bases between them. CDR3 size: 14 residues. CDR3 coding DNA: TGTGCCAGCAGTTTTTCTTCTCACACCGGGGAGCTGTTTTTT. It yields the protein CASSFSSHTGELFF.

The chain couples TRBV4-2 to TRBJ2-1; perhaps D is TRBD1 or TRBD2 (6 bases each). The CDR3 covers 17 residues. Germline V gene data show CDR1 as LGHNA and CDR2 as YNFKEQ. V was pared by 4 bases and J by 0 bases, with 16 bases between. Here the CDR3 reads CASSRETGGGSYNEQFF. In DNA, the CDR3 is TGTGCCAGCAGCCGTGAGACCGGAGGGGGCTCCTACAATGAGCAGTTCTTC.

This clonotype was counted at least ten times. Its ends do not fully match the called genes, so a read error is possible. CDR3 sequence (DNA): TGTGCCAGCAGTTTAGGCTCCCAAGAGACCCAGTACTTC. Amino acid sequence: CASSLGSQETQYF. The chain couples TRBV11-2 to TRBJ2-5; D call uncertain. The CDR3 extends over 13 amino acids. Per germline, CDR1 SGHAT and CDR2 FQNNGV.

V usage is TRBV14 and J usage is TRBJ1-4; possible D gene TRBD1, 6 bases. Germline CDR1 and CDR2: SGHDN and FVKESK. V was cut by 0 bases and J by 2 bases, with 10 bases left in between. The CDR3 has 16 residues. The CDR3 spells CASSQEKRGTNEKLFF. The CDR3 coding sequence is TGTGCCAGCAGCCAAGAGAAGAGGGGGACTAATGAAAAACTGTTTTTT.

The rearrangement links TRBV11-2 to TRBJ2-7, with D uncertain. Germline V gene lookup returns CDR1 SGHAT and CDR2 FQNNGV. The V and J ends lost 1 base and 6 bases respectively, with 13 bases between them. The CDR3 length is 14 residues. In DNA, the CDR3 is TGTGCCAGCAGCTTAGTTGGACCGGCAGGCGAGCAGTACTTC. Residues: CASSLVGPAGEQYF.

This clonotype showed up just a few times. The rearrangement links TRBV29-1 to TRBJ2-5; D not resolved. The V end lost 6 bases, the J end lost 4 bases, and 21 bases lay between the germline ends. The CDR3 is made up of 15 amino acids. Germline V gene sequence: CDR1 SQVTM, CDR2 ANQGSEA. Here the CDR3 reads CSVTGQHAAGETQYF. CDR3 nucleotides: TGCAGCGTGACCGGGCAACACGCCGCTGGAGAGACCCAGTACTTC.

The CDR3 DNA is TGTGCCAGCAGCTACCAGGCGGCTAGCGTCTACGAGCAGTACTTC. This codes for CASSYQAASVYEQYF. The J gene is TRBJ2-7, the V gene TRBV7-2, with a tentative D call TRBD2 (6 bases). From germline, CDR1 is SGHTA and CDR2 FQGNSA. The CDR3 extends over 15 amino acids. Trimming took 4 bases from V and 3 from J, leaving 16 bases between them.

This chain connects TRBV6-5 to TRBJ2-1; the match to TRBD2 covers 9 bases. The CDR3 covers 17 residues. CDR1 is MNHEY and CDR2 is SVGAGI in the germline V gene. The J segment lost 3 bases and the V segment lost 6 bases, leaving 12 bases of the junction unmatched. The CDR3 here is CASRINSGSIHYNEQFF. DNA for the CDR3: TGTGCCAGCAGGATCAATAGCGGGAGCATTCACTACAATGAGCAGTTCTTC.

The chain has TRBV6-1 and TRBJ2-3; D possibly corresponds to TRBD1 (5 bases). The CDR3 totals 15 residues. V was clipped by 5 bases and J by 2 bases, with 14 bases between them. Per the germline V gene, CDR1 is MNHNS and CDR2 is SASEGT. As DNA, the CDR3 is TGTGCCAGCAGTTCCAGGGTGGCCAACACAGATACGCAGTATTTT. It specifies CASSSRVANTDTQYF.

This clonotype was picked up a small number of times. This sequence joins TRBV7-4 and TRBJ1-5; D might be TRBD1 (6 bases). Per the germline V gene, CDR1 is SGHVT and CDR2 is SQSDAQ. V was pared by 4 bases and J by 0 bases, with 13 bases between. The CDR3 has 16 residues. Here the CDR3 reads CASSWPTGGSNQPQHF. DNA for the CDR3: TGTGCCAGCAGCTGGCCGACAGGAGGTAGCAATCAGCCCCAGCATTTT.

There are a few counts of this clonotype. The rearrangement uses TRBV7-8 and TRBJ2-1; D unresolved. Germline lookup yields CDR1 SGHVS and CDR2 FQNEAQ. Trimming shortened V by 4 bases and J by 13 bases, and 14 bases separated the two germline ends. This CDR3 has 12 amino acids. The DNA of the CDR3 is TGTGCCAGCAGCTCCGGTATGGGCCCACAGTTCTTC. Protein sequence: CASSSGMGPQFF. Variable domain in full (rest from reference TRBV7-8 and TRBJ2-1): GAGVSQSPRYKVAKRGQDVALRCDPISGHVSLFWYQQALGQGPEFLTYFQNEAQLDKSGLPSDRFFAERPEGSVSTLKIQRTQQEDSAVYLCASSSGMGPQFFGPGTRLTVL.

The genes are TRBV27 and TRBJ2-3; 14 positions match TRBD2. This CDR3 spans 16 amino acids. CDR1 is MNHEY, CDR2 SMNVEV, per germline (reference sequence). V was clipped by 5 bases and J by 6 bases; unmatched bases: 7. The CDR3 DNA sequence: TGTGCCAGCAGTAGCGGGACTAGCGGGAGTTGGGATACGCAGTATTTT. It is translated as CASSSGTSGSWDTQYF.

This clonotype was seen a few times. The gene calls are TRBV7-2 and TRBJ1-5, with D possibly matching TRBD1 (6 bases). CDR3 length: 13 amino acids. V was shortened by 4 bases and J by 5 bases, with 9 bases between the two germline ends. Per the germline V gene, CDR1 is SGHTA and CDR2 is FQGNSA. The CDR3 nucleotides are TGTGCCAGCAGCTACAGGGCGTATCAGCCCCAGCATTTT. Protein: CASSYRAYQPQHF.

CDR3 nucleotides: TGTGCCAGCAGCCCCCGCAGGGGCCACTTGAACACCGGGGAGCTGTTTTTT. It translates to CASSPRRGHLNTGELFF. This chain links TRBV12-3 or TRBV12-4 with TRBJ2-2; D might be TRBD1 (6 bases). The V gene lost 6 bases and the J gene lost 1 base, with 18 bases spanning the gap. This CDR3 has 17 amino acids.